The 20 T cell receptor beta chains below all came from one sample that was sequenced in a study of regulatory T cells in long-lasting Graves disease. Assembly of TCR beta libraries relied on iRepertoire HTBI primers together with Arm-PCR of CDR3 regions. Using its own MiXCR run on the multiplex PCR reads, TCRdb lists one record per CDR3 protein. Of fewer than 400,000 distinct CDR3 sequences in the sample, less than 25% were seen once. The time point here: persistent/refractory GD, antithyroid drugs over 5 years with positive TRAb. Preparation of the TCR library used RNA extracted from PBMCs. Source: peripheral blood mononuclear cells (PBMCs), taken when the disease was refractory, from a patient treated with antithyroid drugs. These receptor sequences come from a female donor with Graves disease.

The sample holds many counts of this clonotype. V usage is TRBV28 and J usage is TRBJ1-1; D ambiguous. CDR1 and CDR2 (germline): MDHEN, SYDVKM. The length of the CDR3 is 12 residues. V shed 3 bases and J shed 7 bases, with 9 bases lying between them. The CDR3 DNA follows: TGTGCCAGCAGTTTTGTGGGGAGTGAAGCTTTCTTT. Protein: CASSFVGSEAFF. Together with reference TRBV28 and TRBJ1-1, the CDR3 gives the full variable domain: DVKVTQSSRYLVKRTGEKVFLECVQDMDHENMFWYRQDPGLGLRLIYFSYDVKMKEKGDIPEGYSVSREKKERFSLILESASTNQTSMYLCASSFVGSEAFFGQGTRLTVV.

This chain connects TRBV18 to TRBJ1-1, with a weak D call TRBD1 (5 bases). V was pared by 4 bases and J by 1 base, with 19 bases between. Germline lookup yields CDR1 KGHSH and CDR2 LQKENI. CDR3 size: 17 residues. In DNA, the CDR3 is TGTGCCAGCTCACACGAGGGGACCCCAACAGGGAACACTGAAGCTTTCTTT. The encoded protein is CASSHEGTPTGNTEAFF.

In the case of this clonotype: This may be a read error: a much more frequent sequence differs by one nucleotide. Here the CDR3 DNA reads TGTGCCAGCAGCGGGAGCAGTCAGACCTTAGCCAAAAACATTCAGTACTTC. Residues: CASSGSSQTLAKNIQYF. The rearrangement joins TRBV11-2 to TRBJ2-4; D is possibly TRBD2 (5 bases). The CDR3 totals 17 residues. Trimming stripped 5 bases from V and 0 bases from J, with 17 bases between. The germline V gene encodes CDR1 SGHAT and CDR2 FQNNGV.

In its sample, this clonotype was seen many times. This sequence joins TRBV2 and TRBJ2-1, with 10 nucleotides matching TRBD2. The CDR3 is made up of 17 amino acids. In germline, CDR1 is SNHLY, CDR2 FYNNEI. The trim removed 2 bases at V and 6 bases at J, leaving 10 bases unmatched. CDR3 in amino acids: CASSESGASGGSNEQFF. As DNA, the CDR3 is TGTGCCAGCAGTGAATCGGGGGCTAGCGGGGGTTCCAATGAGCAGTTCTTC.

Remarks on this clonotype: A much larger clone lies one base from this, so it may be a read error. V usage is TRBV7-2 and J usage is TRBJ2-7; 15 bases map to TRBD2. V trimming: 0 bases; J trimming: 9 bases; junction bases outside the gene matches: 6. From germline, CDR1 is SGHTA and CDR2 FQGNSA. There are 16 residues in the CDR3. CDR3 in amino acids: CASSLAETGLAGGQYF. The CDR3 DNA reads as TGTGCCAGCAGCTTAGCGGAGACGGGACTAGCGGGAGGGCAGTACTTC.

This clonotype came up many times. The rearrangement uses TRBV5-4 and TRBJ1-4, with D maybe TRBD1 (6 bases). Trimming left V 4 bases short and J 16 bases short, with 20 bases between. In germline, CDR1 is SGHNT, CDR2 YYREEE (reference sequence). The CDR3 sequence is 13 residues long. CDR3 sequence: CASSREQGESTFF. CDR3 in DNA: TGTGCCAGCAGCCGCGAACAGGGAGAGTCTACGTTTTTT.

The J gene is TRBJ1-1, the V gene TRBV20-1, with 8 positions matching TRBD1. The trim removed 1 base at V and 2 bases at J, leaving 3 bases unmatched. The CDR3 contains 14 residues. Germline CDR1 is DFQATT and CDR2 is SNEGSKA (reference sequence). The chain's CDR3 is CSARGDRLNTEAFF. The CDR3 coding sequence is TGCAGTGCTAGAGGGGACAGGTTAAACACTGAAGCTTTCTTT.

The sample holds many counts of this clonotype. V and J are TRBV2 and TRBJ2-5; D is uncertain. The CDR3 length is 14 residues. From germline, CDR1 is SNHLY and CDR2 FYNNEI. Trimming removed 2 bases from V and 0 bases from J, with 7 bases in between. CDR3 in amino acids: CASSEQRNQETQYF. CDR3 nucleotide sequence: TGTGCCAGCAGTGAACAGAGGAACCAAGAGACCCAGTACTTC. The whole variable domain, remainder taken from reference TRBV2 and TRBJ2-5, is EPEVTQTPSHQVTQMGQEVILRCVPISNHLYFYWYRQILGQKVEFLVSFYNNEISEKSEIFDDQFSVERPDGSNFTLKIRSTKLEDSAMYFCASSEQRNQETQYFGPGTRLLVL.

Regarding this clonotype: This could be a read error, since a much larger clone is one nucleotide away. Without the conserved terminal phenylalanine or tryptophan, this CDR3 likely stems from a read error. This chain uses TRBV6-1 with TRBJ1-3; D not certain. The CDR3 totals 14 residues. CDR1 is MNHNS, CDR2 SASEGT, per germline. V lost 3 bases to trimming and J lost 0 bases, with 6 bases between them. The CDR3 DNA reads TGTGCCAGCAGTGACTTCCCCTCTGGAAACACCATATATTCT. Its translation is CASSDFPSGNTIYS.

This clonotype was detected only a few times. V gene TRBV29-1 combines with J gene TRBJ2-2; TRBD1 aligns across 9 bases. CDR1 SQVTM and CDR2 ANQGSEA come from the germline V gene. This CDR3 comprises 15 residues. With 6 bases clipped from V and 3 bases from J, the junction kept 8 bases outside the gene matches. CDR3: CSVRTGGKDTGELFF. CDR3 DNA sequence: TGCAGCGTGCGAACAGGGGGCAAGGACACCGGGGAGCTGTTTTTT.

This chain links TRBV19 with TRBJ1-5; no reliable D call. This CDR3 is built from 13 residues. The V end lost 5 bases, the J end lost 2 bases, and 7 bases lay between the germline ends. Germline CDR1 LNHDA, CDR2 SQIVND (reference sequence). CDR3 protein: CASSPSRNQPQHF. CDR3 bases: TGTGCCAGTAGTCCGAGCCGCAATCAGCCCCAGCATTTT. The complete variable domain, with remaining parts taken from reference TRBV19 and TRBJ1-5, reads DGGITQSPKYLFRKEGQNVTLSCEQNLNHDAMYWYRQDPGQGLRLIYYSQIVNDFQKGDIAEGYSVSREKKESFPLTVTSAQKNPTAFYLCASSPSRNQPQHFGDGTRLSIL.

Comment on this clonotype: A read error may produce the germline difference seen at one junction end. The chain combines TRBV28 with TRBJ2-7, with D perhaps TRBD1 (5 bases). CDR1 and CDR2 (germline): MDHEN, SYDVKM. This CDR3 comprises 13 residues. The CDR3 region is CASSLSRQYEQYF. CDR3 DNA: TGTGCCAGCAGCTTATCTAGACAGTACGAGCAGTACTTC.

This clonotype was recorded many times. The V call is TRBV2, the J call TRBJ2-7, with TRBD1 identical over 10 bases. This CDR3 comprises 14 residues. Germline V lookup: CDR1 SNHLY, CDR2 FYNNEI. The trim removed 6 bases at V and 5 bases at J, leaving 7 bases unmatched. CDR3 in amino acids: CASRGQGTINEQYF. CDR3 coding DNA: TGTGCCAGCAGGGGACAGGGGACGATCAACGAGCAGTACTTC.

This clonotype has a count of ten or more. CDR3 sequence (DNA): TGTGCCAGCAGTTACCCCATGGCGGGCGGGGAGCTGTTTTTT. Translation gives CASSYPMAGGELFF. The V gene is TRBV6-2 or TRBV6-3, the J gene TRBJ2-2; maybe TRBD2 (5 bases). Germline assignment: CDR1 MNHEY and CDR2 SVGEGT. This CDR3 spans 14 amino acids. The V and J ends lost 2 bases and 7 bases respectively, with 11 bases between them.

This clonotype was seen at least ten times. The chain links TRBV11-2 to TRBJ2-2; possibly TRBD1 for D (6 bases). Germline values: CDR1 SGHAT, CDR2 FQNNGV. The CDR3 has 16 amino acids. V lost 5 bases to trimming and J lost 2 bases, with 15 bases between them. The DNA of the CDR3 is TGTGCCAGCAGCACGCCCGGCAGGGGAAACACCGGGGAGCTGTTTTTT. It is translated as CASSTPGRGNTGELFF.

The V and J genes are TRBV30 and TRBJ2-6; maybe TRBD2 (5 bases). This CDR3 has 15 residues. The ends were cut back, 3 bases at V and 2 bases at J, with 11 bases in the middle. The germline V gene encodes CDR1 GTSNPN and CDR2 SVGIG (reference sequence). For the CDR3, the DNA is TGTGCCTGGAGGGTTACAGCGGCTGGGGCCAACGTCCTGACTTTC. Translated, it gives CAWRVTAAGANVLTF.

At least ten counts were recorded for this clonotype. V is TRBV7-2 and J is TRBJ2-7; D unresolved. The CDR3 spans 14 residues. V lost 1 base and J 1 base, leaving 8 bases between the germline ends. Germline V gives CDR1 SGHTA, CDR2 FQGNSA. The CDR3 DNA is TGTGCCAGCAGCTTAGTGGCAGAATCCTACGAGCAGTACTTC. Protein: CASSLVAESYEQYF.

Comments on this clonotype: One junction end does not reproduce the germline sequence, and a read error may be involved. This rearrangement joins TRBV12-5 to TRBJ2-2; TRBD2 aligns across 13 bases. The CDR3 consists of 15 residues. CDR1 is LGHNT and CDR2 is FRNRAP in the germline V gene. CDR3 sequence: CASGRGLAGTGELSF. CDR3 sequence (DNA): TGTGCTAGTGGTAGGGGACTAGCGGGAACCGGGGAGCTGTCTTTT.

The CDR3 sequence is CSARDPRRYEQYF. In DNA form, the CDR3 reads TGCAGTGCTAGAGACCCGAGGCGTTACGAGCAGTACTTC. The chain recombines TRBV20-1 with TRBJ2-7; unclear D gene. There are 13 residues in the CDR3. V gave up 0 bases and J gave up 4 bases, with 10 bases separating them. Germline CDR1 reads DFQATT; CDR2 reads SNEGSKA (reference sequence).

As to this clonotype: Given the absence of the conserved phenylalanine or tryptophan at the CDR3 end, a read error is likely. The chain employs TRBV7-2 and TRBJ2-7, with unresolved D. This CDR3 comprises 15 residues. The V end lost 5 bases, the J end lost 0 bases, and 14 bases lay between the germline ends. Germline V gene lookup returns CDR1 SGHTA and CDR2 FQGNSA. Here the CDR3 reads CASSTDPLNSYEQYL. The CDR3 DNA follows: TGTGCCAGCAGCACCGACCCTTTAAACTCCTACGAGCAGTACCTC.